This entry lists 11 T cell receptor beta chains sequenced from one sample in a study of shared clonotypes between healthy human individuals. Only in-frame clones appear in the TCRdb table, and some are missing; sequencing was by immunoSEQ multiplex PCR. The top ten hold approximately 1.7% of the sample, which has around 700,000 clones, under 80% seen once. Specimen: memory CD4+ T cells sorted from blood. Subset given: CD45RA-negative fraction. The source of these receptors is a woman younger than 45 in good health.

The rearrangement uses TRBV4-1 and TRBJ2-3; TRBD2 matches at 13 bases. Germline V gene sequence: CDR1 MGHRA, CDR2 YSYEKL. The CDR3 loop spans 17 amino acids. Trimming took 3 bases from V and 4 from J; bases not matched to a gene: 7. CDR3 bases: TGCGCCAGCAGCCAGACTGAAACTAGCGGGAGGGCAGATACGCAGTATTTT. Translated: CASSQTETSGRADTQYF.

The rearrangement links TRBV28 to TRBJ2-7; TRBD1 matches at 7 bases. This CDR3 contains 12 residues. Germline CDR1 reads MDHEN; CDR2 reads SYDVKM. V lost 5 bases and J lost 2; bases outside the gene matches: 0. The CDR3 loop is CASSQGAYEQYF. CDR3 DNA sequence: TGTGCCAGCAGTCAGGGGGCCTACGAGCAGTACTTC.

The CDR3 region is CASSRQGAKDTQYF. As DNA, the CDR3 is TGTGCCAGCAGTAGACAGGGGGCGAAAGATACGCAGTATTTT. The chain employs TRBV28 and TRBJ2-3, with 10 bases matching TRBD1. Germline CDR1 and CDR2: MDHEN and SYDVKM. Trimming at V came to 5 bases and at J to 5 bases, leaving 4 bases not matched to a gene. CDR3 size: 14 residues.

This clone was recorded a few times. This chain connects TRBV18 to TRBJ2-7, with D tentatively TRBD1 (6 bases). This CDR3 is 15 amino acids long. The germline V and J ends were trimmed by 2 bases and 0 bases, with 11 bases remaining between them. Germline CDR1 reads KGHSH; CDR2 reads LQKENI. This chain's CDR3 is CASSPGQMSSYEQYF. CDR3 nucleotides: TGTGCCAGCTCACCAGGACAGATGAGCTCCTACGAGCAGTACTTC.

V usage is TRBV18 and J usage is TRBJ2-3; D not certain. V was shortened by 1 base and J by 2 bases, with 13 bases between the two germline ends. This CDR3 region has 16 residues. CDR1 and CDR2 from the germline V gene are KGHSH and LQKENI. The chain's CDR3 is CASSPQGSRTTDTQYF. The CDR3 DNA reads TGTGCCAGCTCACCACAGGGATCGCGAACCACAGATACGCAGTATTTT. Looking up the rest from reference TRBV18 and TRBJ2-3 gives the full variable domain: NAGVMQNPRHLVRRRGQEARLRCSPMKGHSHVYWYRQLPEEGLKFMVYLQKENIIDESGMPKERFSAEFPKEGPSILRIQQVVRGDSAAYFCASSPQGSRTTDTQYFGPGTRLTVL.

V is TRBV6-7 and J is TRBJ2-7; D is unresolved. TRBV6-7 is flagged as an ORF with uncertain function. Trimming pared 3 bases from V and 0 bases from J, leaving 12 bases between. This CDR3 has 15 residues. The CDR3 is CASSYIQERSYEQYF. DNA for the CDR3: TGTGCCAGCAGTTATATCCAAGAGCGCTCCTACGAGCAGTACTTC.

The rearrangement uses TRBV28 and TRBJ2-7, with 8 bases fitting TRBD1. CDR1 is MDHEN and CDR2 is SYDVKM in the germline V gene. The V segment lost 8 bases and the J segment 6 bases; nucleotides outside the gene matches: 9. The CDR3 totals 13 residues. CDR3 residues: CASEDRVGLEQYF. The DNA for the CDR3 is TGTGCCAGCGAGGACAGGGTGGGGCTCGAGCAGTACTTC.

The V call is TRBV28, the J call TRBJ2-2; the D gene is possibly TRBD1 (5 bases). CDR1 and CDR2 (germline): MDHEN, SYDVKM. CDR3 length: 14 residues. In DNA form, the CDR3 reads TGTGCGGCATCTCCAGGGCTAAACACCGGGGAGCTGTTTTTT. Translating gives CAASPGLNTGELFF.

V usage is TRBV10-3 and J usage is TRBJ2-2; D is unclear. V dropped 11 bases and J dropped 0 bases, with 10 bases sitting between them. The CDR3 totals 13 residues. Looked up from germline, CDR1 is ENHRY and CDR2 is SYGVKD. The CDR3 sequence: CALGSPNTGELFF. Written as DNA, the CDR3 is TGTGCCCTCGGCAGCCCGAACACCGGGGAGCTGTTTTTT.

The rearrangement links TRBV28 to TRBJ2-7, with D possibly being TRBD1 (6 bases). This CDR3 is 16 amino acids long. Germline V gives CDR1 MDHEN, CDR2 SYDVKM. V lost 3 bases, J lost 6 bases, and 21 bases lay in between. The CDR3 loop reads CASSLFGQTVRGEQYF. The DNA for the CDR3 is TGTGCCAGCAGTTTGTTCGGACAGACAGTCAGGGGCGAGCAGTACTTC.

V gene TRBV19 combines with J gene TRBJ1-5, with TRBD1 as a possible D gene (5 bases). The CDR3 length is 15 residues. Trimming cost V 4 bases and J 2 bases, with 12 bases left between them. Germline assignment: CDR1 LNHDA and CDR2 SQIVND (reference sequence). CDR3 loop: CASSRFGTGNQPQHF. The CDR3 DNA reads as TGTGCCAGTAGTAGATTCGGGACGGGCAATCAGCCCCAGCATTTT.